This T cell receptor (beta chain) was observed in a study of PD-1 blockade in classical Hodgkin lymphoma. Notes on the study in general: CD8+ TCR diversity did not rise significantly by C4D1, unlike CD4+.

Assay: immunoSEQ multiplex PCR; the TCRdb copy retains only in-frame clones and omits some. This table has roughly 94,000 clones, roughly 91% appearing once. The time point denotes: cycle 4 day 1 (C4D1), after five to seven weeks of nivolumab. Relapses following autologous stem cell transplantation were seen in all patients, with brentuximab vedotin exposure varying. In the case of this clone: The antigen is undetermined.

Trimming stripped 1 base from V and 1 base from J, with 14 bases between. This CDR3 region has 16 residues. The germline CDR1 and CDR2 sequences are MNHNS and SASEGT. The clonotype was recovered from a human donor with classical Hodgkin lymphoma. V is TRBV6-1 and J is TRBJ2-7; possibly TRBD2 for D (5 bases). The sequencing used peripheral blood mononuclear cells (PBMCs), collected before the fourth cycle of nivolumab. The CDR3 bases are TGTGCCAGCAGTGAAGGGTCGTTAGCGATTTCCTACGAGCAGTACTTC. Translating it yields CASSEGSLAISYEQYF.